Below, one TCR beta chain is given with its context. Germline V gene data show CDR1 as DFQATT and CDR2 as SNEGSKA (reference sequence). Trimming removed 3 bases at V and 6 bases at J, with 17 bases between. The CDR3 spans 15 residues. Described time point: patch test 2, 6 weeks after DPC sensitization. The treatment was: therapeutic diphenylcyclopropenone sensitization with weekly scalp DPC. These data come from a study of human T cells and chemical hapten exposure. The library gave individual cDNA molecules unique molecular identifiers. In the original workflow: A typical sample had 75,000 to 100,000 TCRs, with 23,224 to 690,600 overall. TCRdb processed the RACE reads anew with MiXCR; each CDR3 protein has one entry. TCRdb, not the original authors, processed these V and J calls. Among more than 85,000 distinct CDR3 sequences, less than 10% were seen once, and the ten largest hold approximately 3%.

This chain links TRBV20-1 with TRBJ2-2; possibly TRBD2 for D (5 bases). The source was whole blood, collected in connection with sensitization to the hapten diphenylcyclopropenone (DPC). The origin of this receptor is a woman between 35 and 50 years old with alopecia areata. Some clones in this sample may be carry-over from other donors' samples. CDR3 sequence (DNA): TGCAGTGCTAGTAAGGGTAGCGTAAGTCCCGGGGAGCTGTTTTTT. Its protein is CSASKGSVSPGELFF.